This TCR beta chain appears in the sequencing data of a study of shared clonotypes between healthy human individuals. Germline CDR1 reads MNHNY; CDR2 reads SVGAGI (reference sequence). The CDR3 runs to 15 residues. Trimming removed 0 bases at V and 5 bases at J, with 10 bases between. Study-wide points: Estimated richness values were generally larger in naive subsets than in memory subsets.

TCRdb keeps only in-frame clones here, not all; method: immunoSEQ multiplex PCR. Of approximately 530,000 clones listed, around 96% are singletons. Note on this clone: Its antigen is undetermined.

Sequences were obtained from naive CD4+ T cells sorted from blood. Subset specified: CD45RA+ positively selected. This receptor was taken from a woman in her thirties in good health. This sequence joins TRBV6-6 and TRBJ1-4; the D is unclear. The CDR3 reads CASSYSDGENEKLFF. The CDR3 bases are TGTGCCAGCAGTTACTCTGACGGAGAGAATGAAAAACTGTTTTTT.